The source of this TCR beta chain is a study of blood T cell repertoires in COVID-19. Study-wide context: Some COVID-19 samples were acute and others convalescent; all came from the United States, Italy and Spain. Sample material is recorded as cDNA or gDNA derived from T cells, B-cell-depleted T cells, or PBMCs.

Original handling: Amplified reference gene primers provided the basis for estimating nucleated cell counts. Here immunoSEQ multiplex PCR was the method, and the copy in TCRdb shows in-frame clones only, minus some. V, J and clone size are taken as reported in that table, and D and trimming were inferred from the DNA itself. Here the sample spans 280,000 or so clones, 83% being singletons. Germline values: CDR1 SGHTA, CDR2 FQGNSA. The CDR3 consists of 15 residues. With V trimmed by 3 bases and J by 2 bases, 1 base remained unmatched. The clonotype comes from a woman aged 45-60 years who had recovered from COVID-19. Sequencing used peripheral blood. The rearrangement uses TRBV7-2 and TRBJ1-3; 10 bases are shared with TRBD1. In nucleotides, the CDR3 is TGTGCCAGCAGCTTGGACAGGGGGGCTGGAAACACCATATATTTT. Translation: CASSLDRGAGNTIYF.